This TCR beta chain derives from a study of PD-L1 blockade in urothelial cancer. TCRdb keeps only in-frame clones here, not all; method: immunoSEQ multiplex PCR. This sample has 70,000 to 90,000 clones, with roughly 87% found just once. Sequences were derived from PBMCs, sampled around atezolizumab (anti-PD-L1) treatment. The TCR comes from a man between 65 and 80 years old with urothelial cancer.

This CDR3 is CASSSNPGTDYGYTF. Written as DNA, the CDR3 is TGTGCCAGCAGCTCGAATCCAGGGACAGATTATGGCTACACCTTC. The chain combines TRBV11-3 with TRBJ1-2; TRBD1 matches at 7 bases. Germline V gene lookup returns CDR1 SGHNT and CDR2 YENEEA. The CDR3 spans 15 residues. V lost 4 bases, J lost 5 bases, and 10 bases stayed unmatched.